A single sample gave rise to the 10 T cell receptor beta chains below, sequenced in a study of breast tumors, draining lymph nodes, adjacent tissues (TCRdb year 2016). Libraries were built with multiplex PCR. Sequencing was performed on an Illumina HiSeq 2000. TCRdb reprocessing: public reads trimmed at Q25 with fastp, clones called with MiXCR, in-frame beta chains kept. Every entry covers one CDR3 protein and lists the most common genes and DNA from its rows. The sample has 45,000 to 60,000 distinct CDR3 sequences on record, under 25% of them singletons. Of the sample, about 8% falls within the top ten clones. Sequences were obtained from breast tumor tissue. Every receptor here comes from a female donor with breast cancer. Some clones in this sample may be carry-over from other donors' samples.

This clonotype was seen many times. The chain employs TRBV6-5 and TRBJ2-7; a possible D gene is TRBD1 (6 bases). This CDR3 has 13 amino acids. V shed 3 bases and J shed 4 bases, with 10 bases lying between them. CDR1 and CDR2 (germline): MNHEY, SVGAGI. As DNA, the CDR3 is TGTGCCAGCAGTTATTACCAGGGGTACGAGCAGTACTTC. This sequence encodes CASSYYQGYEQYF.

As concerns this clonotype: Since a much larger clone is just one base distant, this may be a read error. J is TRBJ2-2 and V is TRBV20-1; TRBD1 or TRBD2 may be the D gene (5 bases each). This CDR3 is 15 amino acids long. V lost 0 bases and J lost 5, with 13 bases in between. In germline, CDR1 is DFQATT, CDR2 SNEGSKA (reference sequence). The CDR3 DNA sequence: TGCAGTGCTAGAGATCGGGCTGAGGGGACCGGGGAGCTGTTTTTT. As protein: CSARDRAEGTGELFF.

This clonotype showed up many times. The chain combines TRBV30 with TRBJ2-3; no firm D call. Germline loops: CDR1 GTSNPN, CDR2 SVGIG (reference sequence). V was trimmed by 2 bases and J by 6 bases, leaving 9 bases between them. The CDR3 consists of 12 residues. Written as DNA, the CDR3 is TGTGCCTGGAGTCCCCGCGTCGATACGCAGTATTTT. Translation gives CAWSPRVDTQYF.

The gene calls are TRBV11-2 and TRBJ2-3; 12 positions agree with TRBD2. The CDR3 is made up of 16 amino acids. CDR1 is SGHAT, CDR2 FQNNGV, per germline. The V gene end was trimmed by 6 bases and the J gene end by 2 bases; junction bases not matched to a gene: 6. In DNA, the CDR3 is TGTGCCAGCAGGATTGGACTAGCGGGGTACACAGATACGCAGTATTTT. This sequence encodes CASRIGLAGYTDTQYF. Full variable domain (missing parts from reference TRBV11-2 and TRBJ2-3): EAGVAQSPRYKIIEKRQSVAFWCNPISGHATLYWYQQILGQGPKLLIQFQNNGVVDDSQLPKDRFSAERLKGVDSTLKIQPAKLEDSAVYLCASRIGLAGYTDTQYFGPGTRLTVL.

This clonotype was picked up a small number of times. The chain carries TRBV19 and TRBJ2-1, with 12 positions matching TRBD1. V trimming: 7 bases; J trimming: 9 bases; junction bases outside the gene matches: 7. This CDR3 contains 14 residues. Germline V gene lookup returns CDR1 LNHDA and CDR2 SQIVND (reference sequence). CDR3 sequence (DNA): TGTGCCAGTAAACCGGGACAGGGGGCGATTGAGCAGTTCTTC. It encodes CASKPGQGAIEQFF.

This clonotype came up many times. The V call is TRBV6-6, the J call TRBJ1-2, with D possibly matching TRBD1 (6 bases). V shed 4 bases and J shed 0 bases, with 18 bases lying between them. CDR3 length equals 17 residues. Germline assignment: CDR1 MNHNY and CDR2 SVGAGI (reference sequence). CDR3 DNA sequence: TGTGCCAGCAGTTTCTTCGGACAGCCAAGTTCTAACTATGGCTACACCTTC. Translating it yields CASSFFGQPSSNYGYTF.

This clonotype was found many times. The chain has TRBV6-6 and TRBJ2-7; D may be TRBD1 (6 bases). Trimming stripped 0 bases from V and 2 bases from J, with 20 bases between. The CDR3 is 18 residues long. Looked up from germline, CDR1 is MNHNY and CDR2 is SVGAGI (reference sequence). CDR3 coding DNA: TGTGCCAGCAGTTACTCCTTCCCGGACAGCCCAGTCCCCTACGAGCAGTACTTC. Protein: CASSYSFPDSPVPYEQYF.

This clonotype was picked up one time. The V gene is TRBV6-6, the J gene TRBJ1-2; no clear D gene. The CDR3 length is 13 residues. V was pared by 2 bases and J by 8 bases, with 12 bases between. CDR1 MNHNY and CDR2 SVGAGI come from the germline V gene (reference sequence). As DNA, the CDR3 is TGTGCCAGCAGTTACGGCAACCCGGGGGGCTACACCTTC. It is translated as CASSYGNPGGYTF.

Note on this clonotype: A much larger clone is a single base away; this may be a read error. The chain has TRBV19 and TRBJ2-7; D might be TRBD1 (6 bases). V was clipped by 5 bases and J by 9 bases, with 29 bases between them. The germline CDR1 and CDR2 sequences are LNHDA and SQIVND (reference sequence). This CDR3 comprises 17 residues. Here the CDR3 reads CASSVGKGGGTSWRQYF. The DNA for the CDR3 is TGTGCCAGTAGTGTGGGGAAAGGGGGTGGTACCAGCTGGCGGCAGTACTTC.

In this sample, this clonotype turned up many times. The chain has TRBV20-1 and TRBJ2-7; unclear D gene. The CDR3 length is 12 residues. V lost 6 bases, J lost 1 base, and 10 bases lay in between. Germline lookup yields CDR1 DFQATT and CDR2 SNEGSKA (reference sequence). The CDR3 DNA reads as TGCAGTGCCGAGAGTAGTTCCTACGAGCAGTACTTC. Its translation is CSAESSSYEQYF.